In this sample, the clone carrying this T cell receptor (beta chain) turned up many times. Trimming removed 5 bases at V and 2 bases at J, with 6 bases between. The length of the CDR3 is 12 residues. Germline assignment: CDR1 SGHRS and CDR2 YFSETQ. This sample is drawn from a study of T cells in Graves' hyperthyroidism and ophthalmopathy. Whole-study context: Blood was drawn when the patient was first diagnosed and still untreated.

Template material for amplifying TCR beta CDR3 regions consisted of RNA transcripts. In the first-round RT-PCR of the TCR CDR3, the HTBI primer set was used. TCRdb passed the multiplex PCR reads through MiXCR, listing each CDR3 protein once. The sample consists of fewer than 500,000 distinct CDR3 sequences, roughly 13% of them appearing once. Sequenced material: blood. The chain is built from TRBV5-1 and TRBJ2-3, with D tentatively TRBD1 (5 bases). This clonotype was obtained from a man aged 25-40 years with Graves' hyperthyroidism that later progressed to Graves' ophthalmopathy. The CDR3 loop reads CASRGPTDTQYF. The CDR3 coding sequence is TGCGCCAGCAGGGGGCCCACAGATACGCAGTATTTT.